The 5 T cell receptor beta chains given below trace back to one sample, sequenced in a study of cytotoxic CD8 clonotypes in ibrutinib-treated CLL. Some clones are missing from TCRdb's copy, which holds only in-frame ones; the method was immunoSEQ multiplex PCR. This sample yields about 300,000 clones, of which approximately 76% are seen a single time; approximately 5.1% belongs to the top ten. The source material was PBMCs, sampled at disease progression, from a patient treated with ibrutinib. The receptors come from a human donor with chronic lymphocytic leukemia.

This rearrangement joins TRBV7-3 to TRBJ2-3, with TRBD2 matching 8 bases. The length of the CDR3 is 17 residues. The J segment lost 2 bases and the V segment lost 5 bases, leaving 12 bases of the junction unmatched. CDR1 and CDR2 (germline): SGHTA, FQGTGA. CDR3 protein: CASSHKRERVPTDTQYF. CDR3 nucleotides: TGTGCCAGCAGCCATAAGCGGGAGAGGGTCCCCACAGATACGCAGTATTTT.

This chain links TRBV6-5 with TRBJ1-4; TRBD1 matches 10 bases. Trimming at V came to 5 bases and at J to 8 bases, leaving 8 bases not matched to a gene. Per the germline V gene, CDR1 is MNHEY and CDR2 is SVGAGI. The CDR3 extends over 15 amino acids. CDR3 nucleotide sequence: TGTGCCAGCAGTAGCTTGACAGGGGGCAAAGAAAAACTGTTTTTT. This codes for CASSSLTGGKEKLFF.

The chain combines TRBV6-5 with TRBJ1-2; D perhaps matches TRBD1 (6 bases). The CDR3 has 13 residues. V was pared by 5 bases and J by 8 bases, with 15 bases between. Germline V CDR1 and CDR2: MNHEY, SVGAGI. The DNA for the CDR3 is TGTGCCAGCAGTAAAGTGGGGGCAGGGGGCTACACCTTC. Translated, it gives CASSKVGAGGYTF.

The rearrangement joins TRBV5-6 to TRBJ2-2; D might be TRBD1 (5 bases). Trimming removed 4 bases at V and 7 bases at J, with 11 bases between. Looked up from germline, CDR1 is SGHDT and CDR2 is YYEEEE. The CDR3 sequence is 13 residues long. This CDR3 is CASSSDSFGELFF. The CDR3 DNA follows: TGTGCCAGCAGCAGCGACAGCTTCGGGGAGCTGTTTTTT.

This clone has more than one count but fewer than ten. This rearrangement joins TRBV9 to TRBJ2-5; D is unresolved. Germline V lookup: CDR1 SGDLS, CDR2 YYNGEE. Trimming removed 2 bases at V and 0 bases at J, with 5 bases between. The CDR3 runs 13 residues. Written as DNA, the CDR3 is TGTGCCAGCAGCGTGGGGTACCAAGAGACCCAGTACTTC. It yields the protein CASSVGYQETQYF.